A selection of T cell receptor beta chains follows, all from one sample in a study of identical twins. Each CDR3 protein is one row after TCRdb ran MiXCR on the 5' RACE reads. The table shows 1.5 million to 2 million distinct CDR3 sequences, with 25% to 35% occurring only once. Sequencing used cord blood. Source of these receptors: a newborn girl in good health. CDR3s include the opening cysteine and the closing phenylalanine or tryptophan. A D gene is named only where the DNA matches it firmly. Clone size is not always given. Where it is, it says once, few, many or a class for expanded clones.

CDR3aa | CDR3nt | abundance | v_gene | len | d_gene | j_gene
CSASSQGGTEAFF | TGCAGTGCTAGCTCACAGGGCGGCACTGAAGCTTTCTTT | few | TRBV20-1 | 13 | . | TRBJ1-1
CSAPPGTPYEQYF | TGCAGTGCTCCACCCGGGACTCCCTACGAGCAGTACTTC | few | TRBV20-1 | 13 | . | TRBJ2-7
CAGSQGLIRTRGYNEQFF | TGCGCCGGCAGCCAAGGGTTGATCAGGACTAGAGGGTACAATGAGCAGTTCTTC | . | TRBV4-1 | 18 | TRBD2 | TRBJ2-1
CASSASRAYEQYF | TGTGCCAGCAGTGCAAGCAGGGCGTACGAGCAGTACTTC | few | TRBV6-2/TRBV6-3 | 13 | . | TRBJ2-7
CASGLVGLAGVNEQFF | TGTGCTAGTGGTTTGGTAGGACTAGCGGGAGTCAATGAGCAGTTCTTC | few | TRBV12-5 | 16 | TRBD2 | TRBJ2-1
CASSPALGQGYEQYF | TGTGCCAGTAGTCCGGCCCTGGGACAGGGCTACGAGCAGTACTTC | . | TRBV19 | 15 | TRBD1 | TRBJ2-7
CASTQRGDPYEQYF | TGTGCCAGCACCCAAAGGGGGGACCCATACGAGCAGTACTTC | few | TRBV6-1 | 14 | . | TRBJ2-7
CASSSAIRGSVEAFF | TGCGCCAGCAGCTCCGCAATTAGGGGTAGTGTTGAAGCTTTCTTT | . | TRBV5-1 | 15 | . | TRBJ1-1
CASSETGQGRATNEKLFF | TGTGCCAGCAGTGAAACGGGACAGGGCCGTGCAACTAATGAAAAACTGTTTTTT | . | TRBV6-1 | 18 | TRBD1 | TRBJ1-4
CASSLGRLIYNEQFF | TGTGCCAGCAGTTTAGGGCGGCTAATCTACAATGAGCAGTTCTTC | few | TRBV12-3/TRBV12-4 | 15 | . | TRBJ2-1
CASSEAALSPLHF | TGTGCCAGCAGTGAAGCAGCGCTATCACCCCTCCACTTT | few | TRBV2 | 13 | . | TRBJ1-6
CSVEVWRGGSTDTQYF | TGCAGCGTTGAAGTTTGGCGCGGGGGAAGCACAGATACGCAGTATTTT | . | TRBV29-1 | 16 | TRBD2 | TRBJ2-3
CSANHGGSGANVLTF | TGCAGTGCTAATCACGGGGGATCTGGGGCCAACGTCCTGACTTTC | . | TRBV20-1 | 15 | . | TRBJ2-6
CASSLDLAGLRETQYF | TGTGCCAGCAGCTTAGATCTAGCGGGGTTGCGAGAGACCCAGTACTTC | . | TRBV7-2 | 16 | TRBD2 | TRBJ2-5
CASSHPTPRKSSRTDTQYF | TGCGCCAGCAGCCACCCTACCCCTCGAAAGTCGTCCAGGACGGATACGCAGTATTTT | . | TRBV4-1 | 19 | . | TRBJ2-3
CASSRATGAYNEQFF | TGTGCCAGCAGCCGAGCTACTGGGGCCTACAATGAGCAGTTCTTC | . | TRBV7-9 | 15 | . | TRBJ2-1
CASSQDQGRATDTQYF | TGTGCCAGCAGCCAAGATCAGGGAAGGGCCACAGATACGCAGTATTTT | . | TRBV3-1 | 16 | . | TRBJ2-3
CASSVAESSYEQYF | TGTGCCAGCAGTGTCGCAGAGAGCTCCTACGAGCAGTACTTC | . | TRBV2 | 14 | . | TRBJ2-7
CASSYDRVDYGYTF | TGCGCCAGCAGCTACGACAGGGTGGACTATGGCTACACCTTC | . | TRBV5-1 | 14 | TRBD1 | TRBJ1-2